This TCR beta chain was sequenced for a study of T cell repertoires in cytomegalovirus infection. Study overall: Signatures in public TCR beta sequences pointed to both CMV infection and matching HLA type. Overall study findings and caveats: Cumulative public TCR beta family frequency identified CMV carriers with the relevant HLA. HLA-C-restricted CMV clonotypes gave the most frequent clonotype in two of eight donors.

TCRdb called the reads again in MiXCR, with one record for every CDR3 protein. The table lists hundreds of thousands of distinct CDR3 sequences, 9.6% of them singletons. Per the germline V gene, CDR1 is DFQATT and CDR2 is SNEGSKA (reference sequence). This CDR3 spans 13 amino acids. V was clipped by 6 bases and J by 7 bases, with 16 bases between them. Regarding this clonotype: Its antigen is undetermined. A much larger clone differs from this one at a single base, so this may be a read error.

The sequencing sample was made of PBMCs. This clonotype was sampled from a human donor in good health (CMV status not recorded). Some clones in this sample may be carry-over from other donors' samples. This chain uses TRBV20-1 with TRBJ1-5; D gene uncertain. CDR3 sequence reads: CSASRERLQPQHF. The CDR3, as DNA: TGCAGTGCCTCTAGGGAAAGATTGCAGCCCCAGCATTTT.